This T cell receptor beta chain was documented in a study of Graves' ophthalmopathy and Graves' hyperthyroidism. Germline CDR1 reads MNHEY; CDR2 reads SVGEGT. The CDR3 runs to 14 residues. Losses at the gene ends were 6 bases for V and 5 bases for J; bases not matched to a gene: 5. Points from the study as a whole: The model reached 70.59% sensitivity and approximately 72% specificity for predicting ophthalmopathy progression.

This clonotype showed up just a few times. No antigen is known for it. Amplification of the TCR beta CDR3 regions used RNA transcripts (as template). First-round RT-PCR used HTBI primers; second-round multiplex PCR followed. In TCRdb, the multiplex PCR reads were re-called with MiXCR into one record per CDR3 protein. The sample includes approximately 1.2 million distinct CDR3 sequences, less than 45% seen only once; the top ten take around 10%. This TCR derives from an adult man with Graves' hyperthyroidism. The chain has TRBV6-2 or TRBV6-3 and TRBJ2-2, with 8 nucleotides matching TRBD1. Source material: peripheral blood or thyroid tissue (not recorded which). CDR3 nucleotides: TGTGCCAGCAGCCGACAGGGGCCGACCGGGGAGCTGTTTTTT. This codes for CASSRQGPTGELFF.